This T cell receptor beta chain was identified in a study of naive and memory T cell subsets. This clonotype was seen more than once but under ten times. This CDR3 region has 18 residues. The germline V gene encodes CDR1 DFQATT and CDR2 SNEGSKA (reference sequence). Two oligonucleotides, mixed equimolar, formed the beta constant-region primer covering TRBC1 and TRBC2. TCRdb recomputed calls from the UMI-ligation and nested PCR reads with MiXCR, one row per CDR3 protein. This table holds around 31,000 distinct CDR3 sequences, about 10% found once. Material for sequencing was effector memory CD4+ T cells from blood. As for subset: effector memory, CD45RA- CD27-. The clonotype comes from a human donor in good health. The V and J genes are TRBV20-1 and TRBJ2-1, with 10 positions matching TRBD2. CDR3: CSKPRGAGLAISYNEQFF. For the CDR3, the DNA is TGCAGCAAACCCAGGGGGGCGGGACTAGCGATATCCTACAATGAGCAGTTCTTC.